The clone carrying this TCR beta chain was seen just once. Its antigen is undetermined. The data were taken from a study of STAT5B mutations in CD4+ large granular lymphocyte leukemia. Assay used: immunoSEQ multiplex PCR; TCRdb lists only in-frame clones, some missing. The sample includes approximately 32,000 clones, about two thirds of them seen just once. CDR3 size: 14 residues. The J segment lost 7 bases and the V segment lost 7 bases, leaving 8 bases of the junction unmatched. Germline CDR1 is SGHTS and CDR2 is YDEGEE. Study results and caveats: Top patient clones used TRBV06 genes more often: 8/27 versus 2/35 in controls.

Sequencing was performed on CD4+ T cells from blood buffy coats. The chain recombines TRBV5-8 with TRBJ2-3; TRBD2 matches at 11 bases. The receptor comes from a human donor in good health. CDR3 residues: CASWSPSGGYTQYF. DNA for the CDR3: TGTGCCAGCTGGTCCCCTAGCGGGGGGTATACGCAGTATTTT.